The sequence of this T cell receptor beta chain was determined in a study of PD-1 blockade in classical Hodgkin lymphoma. The CDR3 length is 17 residues. Germline CDR1 MNHEY, CDR2 SMNVEV (reference sequence). The trim removed 5 bases at V and 4 bases at J, leaving 10 bases unmatched. TCRdb's table, derived via immunoSEQ multiplex PCR, lists solely in-frame clones and lacks some. The table records under 20,000 clones, around 75% of them present only once. The time point here: cycle 4 day 1 (C4D1), after less than 7 weeks of nivolumab. Each patient relapsed following autologous stem cell transplantation, and prior brentuximab vedotin exposure differed. Purified CD4+ T cells were obtained from thawed PBMCs through magnetic negative selection. In the case of this clone: Its specificity is not known.

Findings and limits, study-wide: There remain no defined causes for the repertoire differences, which possibly reflect disease activity or prior therapy. Whoever responded completely had baseline diversity much like that seen in newly diagnosed patients. Patients with an early start, nivolumab under 1 year after ASCT, were excluded. CD4+ TCR diversity rose significantly by C4D1, and CD8+ TCR diversity did not.

The chain carries TRBV27 and TRBJ2-1; 11 bases agree with TRBD2. The sample was CD4+ T cells from blood, taken before the fourth cycle of nivolumab. The TCR was taken from a human donor with classical Hodgkin lymphoma. Here the CDR3 DNA reads TGTGCCAGCAGTCCACGATTACTAGCGGGAGCTTACAATGAGCAGTTCTTC. Residues: CASSPRLLAGAYNEQFF.